This passage covers 24 T cell receptor beta chains from one sample sequenced in a study of human T cells and chemical hapten exposure. TCRdb analysed the RACE reads with MiXCR anew, one entry per CDR3 protein. The table lists 40,000 to 50,000 distinct CDR3 sequences, 3.5% to 4% of them singletons. Sample time point: patch test 1, 2 weeks after DPC sensitization. As for treatment: therapeutic diphenylcyclopropenone sensitization with weekly scalp DPC. The starting material, unfractionated whole blood, was used for total RNA extraction. The starting material was whole blood, obtained in connection with sensitization to the hapten diphenylcyclopropenone (DPC). Receptor source: a man aged 50 or older with alopecia areata. Some clones in this sample may be carry-over from other donors' samples.

This clonotype was found a few times. This chain connects TRBV10-3 to TRBJ2-7; D ambiguous. Germline V gives CDR1 ENHRY, CDR2 SYGVKD. V was shortened by 3 bases and J by 4 bases, with 13 bases between the two germline ends. CDR3 length: 14 residues. Here the CDR3 DNA reads TGTGCCATCAGTGATGTGACGGGTAGTTACGAGCAGTACTTC. Translated, it gives CAISDVTGSYEQYF.

This clonotype showed up many times. V usage is TRBV4-2 and J usage is TRBJ1-4, with 7 bases aligning to TRBD1. CDR3 length: 14 amino acids. CDR1 and CDR2 from the germline V gene are LGHNA and YNFKEQ. Trimming at V came to 1 base and at J to 5 bases, leaving 1 base not matched to a gene. The CDR3 nucleotides read TGTGCCAGCAGCCAAGCCAGGGGGAATGAAAAACTGTTTTTT. Its protein product is CASSQARGNEKLFF.

In this sample, this clonotype turned up many times. The CDR3 protein is CASSPTVYSNQPQHF. Here the CDR3 DNA reads TGTGCCAGCAGTCCAACAGTTTATAGCAATCAGCCCCAGCATTTT. V usage is TRBV28 and J usage is TRBJ1-5; no clear D gene. V was cut by 5 bases and J by 0 bases, with 11 bases left in between. CDR1 and CDR2 from the germline V gene are MDHEN and SYDVKM. This CDR3 has 15 residues. Filled out from reference TRBV28 and TRBJ1-5, the complete variable domain reads DVKVTQSSRYLVKRTGEKVFLECVQDMDHENMFWYRQDPGLGLRLIYFSYDVKMKEKGDIPEGYSVSREKKERFSLILESASTNQTSMYLCASSPTVYSNQPQHFGDGTRLSIL.

This clonotype was seen repeatedly, ten times or more. V usage is TRBV6-1 and J usage is TRBJ2-3; D is ambiguous. Deletions cut 4 bases from V and 1 base from J, with 6 bases between. The CDR3 is 13 amino acids. Per germline, CDR1 MNHNS and CDR2 SASEGT. The CDR3, as DNA: TGTGCCAGCAGTGTACTACGCACAGATACGCAGTATTTT. It yields the protein CASSVLRTDTQYF.

This clonotype was counted many times. The chain has TRBV20-1 and TRBJ2-3; TRBD2 aligns across 9 bases. The CDR3 loop spans 14 amino acids. The germline CDR1 and CDR2 sequences are DFQATT and SNEGSKA (reference sequence). The ends lost 5 bases at V and 2 bases at J; junction bases unmatched: 5. The CDR3 bases are TGCAGTGCTGCGACTAGCGGTTTCACAGATACGCAGTATTTT. Translation gives CSAATSGFTDTQYF.

This clonotype was counted ten times or more. The V gene is TRBV29-1, the J gene TRBJ2-5, with D possibly TRBD1 on 6 matching bases. The CDR3 has 12 residues. Looked up from germline, CDR1 is SQVTM and CDR2 is ANQGSEA. The V and J ends lost 3 bases and 4 bases respectively, with 9 bases between them. The CDR3 nucleotides are TGCAGCGTTGATACAGGGCCAGAGACCCAGTACTTC. The encoded protein is CSVDTGPETQYF.

This clonotype was recorded at least ten times. CDR3 protein: CASSVEVGAEAFF. The CDR3 DNA is TGTGCCAGCAGCGTAGAGGTCGGGGCAGAAGCTTTCTTT. The chain links TRBV9 to TRBJ1-1, with D possibly TRBD1 on 5 matching bases. CDR1 is SGDLS, CDR2 YYNGEE, per germline. There are 13 residues in the CDR3. Deletions cut 0 bases from V and 8 bases from J, with 11 bases between.

This clonotype was seen ten or more times. The J gene is TRBJ2-3, the V gene TRBV29-1; tentative D call: TRBD2 (5 bases). The CDR3 spans 13 residues. V was cut by 2 bases and J by 0 bases, with 6 bases left in between. The germline V gene encodes CDR1 SQVTM and CDR2 ANQGSEA. The CDR3 region is CSVEKRSTDTQYF. For the CDR3, the DNA is TGCAGCGTTGAAAAGCGGAGCACAGATACGCAGTATTTT.

This clonotype was recorded a few times. The chain employs TRBV6-5 and TRBJ1-5; 7 bases align to TRBD1. CDR1 MNHEY and CDR2 SVGAGI come from the germline V gene. The CDR3 covers 14 residues. V lost 5 bases to trimming and J lost 6 bases; unmatched junction nucleotides: 7. The CDR3 DNA reads as TGTGCCAGCAGTAGACAGGGTGGAGGTCAGCCCCAGCATTTT. It yields the protein CASSRQGGGQPQHF.

This clonotype occurred many times. The chain couples TRBV10-2 to TRBJ1-1; 9 bases are a match to TRBD1. The V gene's germline CDR1 is WSHSY and CDR2 SAAADI. V lost 7 bases and J lost 2; bases outside the gene matches: 5. This CDR3 has 14 amino acids. The CDR3 protein is CASTWDRDNTEAFF. CDR3 nucleotides: TGCGCCAGCACTTGGGACAGGGACAACACTGAAGCTTTCTTT.

This clonotype was counted at least ten times. This chain uses TRBV27 with TRBJ1-1; TRBD1 is a possible D gene (6 bases). The CDR3 has 15 amino acids. V lost 7 bases and J 0 bases, leaving 15 bases between the germline ends. Germline-derived CDR1 and CDR2 are MNHEY and SMNVEV (reference sequence). The CDR3 sequence is CASKYYGGLNTEAFF. CDR3 sequence (DNA): TGTGCCAGCAAGTATTACGGGGGCCTGAACACTGAAGCTTTCTTT.

This clonotype was counted at least ten times. The chain has TRBV20-1 and TRBJ2-7; 11 bases map to TRBD2. The V gene's germline CDR1 is DFQATT and CDR2 SNEGSKA (reference sequence). The CDR3 length is 16 residues. V shed 2 bases and J 2 bases; nucleotides not matched to a gene: 8. The CDR3 DNA sequence: TGCAGTGCTAGACCCCCTACTAGCGGGGGAACCTACGAGCAGTACTTC. This encodes CSARPPTSGGTYEQYF.

This clonotype has ten or more counts. J is TRBJ1-5 and V is TRBV2, with D perhaps TRBD1 (5 bases). CDR3 length equals 15 residues. The V end lost 2 bases, the J end lost 5 bases, and 13 bases lay between the germline ends. Germline V gene data show CDR1 as SNHLY and CDR2 as FYNNEI. As DNA, the CDR3 is TGTGCCAGCAGTGAAATGAAGTCGGGGGATCAGCCCCAGCATTTT. It yields the protein CASSEMKSGDQPQHF. Full variable domain (remainder filled in from reference TRBV2 and TRBJ1-5): EPEVTQTPSHQVTQMGQEVILRCVPISNHLYFYWYRQILGQKVEFLVSFYNNEISEKSEIFDDQFSVERPDGSNFTLKIRSTKLEDSAMYFCASSEMKSGDQPQHFGDGTRLSIL.

This clonotype was seen ten or more times. The rearrangement uses TRBV11-2 and TRBJ2-1; TRBD2 is a possible D gene (6 bases). Germline CDR1 is SGHAT and CDR2 is FQNNGV. The germline V and J ends were trimmed by 5 bases and 2 bases, with 13 bases remaining between them. CDR3 length: 15 residues. CDR3 nucleotides: TGTGCCAGCAGCGGAGGGACCGCTACCTACAATGAGCAGTTCTTC. Amino acids: CASSGGTATYNEQFF.

This clonotype was counted many times. This chain links TRBV6-1 with TRBJ2-7; TRBD2 aligns across 10 bases. With V trimmed by 3 bases and J by 6 bases, 8 bases remained unmatched. This CDR3 is 15 amino acids long. Germline CDR1 reads MNHNS; CDR2 reads SASEGT. CDR3 amino acids: CASSEFELAGAEQYF. The CDR3, as DNA: TGTGCCAGCAGTGAGTTCGAGCTAGCGGGAGCCGAGCAGTACTTC.

This clonotype was observed at least ten times. This chain connects TRBV4-2 to TRBJ2-1; TRBD2 aligns across 13 bases. V lost 2 bases and J lost 8; bases outside the gene matches: 6. CDR1 and CDR2 from the germline V gene are LGHNA and YNFKEQ. This CDR3 has 16 residues. CDR3 nucleotides: TGTGCCAGCAGCCAACGGACTAGCGGGAGATTCGATGAGCAGTTCTTC. Protein sequence: CASSQRTSGRFDEQFF.

This clonotype was detected many times. J is TRBJ2-7 and V is TRBV11-2; TRBD1 aligns across 9 bases. After removal of 5 bases from V and 3 bases from J, the junction contained 2 bases not matched to a gene. The length of the CDR3 is 13 residues. Germline V gene lookup returns CDR1 SGHAT and CDR2 FQNNGV. The CDR3 DNA reads TGTGCCAGCAGCCAGGGACAGGGCTACGAGCAGTACTTC. Protein: CASSQGQGYEQYF.

This clonotype was recorded many times. The chain has TRBV2 and TRBJ2-5; D remains ambiguous. CDR1 and CDR2 from the germline V gene are SNHLY and FYNNEI. CDR3 size: 16 residues. Trimming removed 4 bases at V and 4 bases at J, with 19 bases between. The CDR3 nucleotides are TGTGCCAGCAGTGGAATGGGCGGACCAACTTCAGAGACCCAGTACTTC. Encoded protein: CASSGMGGPTSETQYF.

This clonotype has more than one count but fewer than ten. The gene calls are TRBV12-3 or TRBV12-4 and TRBJ1-5, with TRBD1 as a possible D gene (5 bases). The germline V and J ends were trimmed by 3 bases and 5 bases, with 8 bases remaining between them. The CDR3 length is 13 residues. CDR3 region: CASSFRADQPQHF. CDR3 nucleotide sequence: TGTGCCAGCAGTTTCAGGGCGGATCAGCCCCAGCATTTT.

The sample holds many counts of this clonotype. The J gene is TRBJ1-1, the V gene TRBV12-3 or TRBV12-4; D unresolved. V lost 5 bases and J 6 bases, leaving 16 bases between the germline ends. The CDR3 spans 14 residues. The CDR3 loop reads CASSHLPGNPEAFF. CDR3 in DNA: TGTGCCAGCAGTCACCTGCCCGGCAACCCTGAAGCTTTCTTT.

This clonotype was picked up many times. The V call is TRBV7-2, the J call TRBJ1-5, with TRBD1 as a possible D gene (6 bases). The CDR3 covers 14 residues. V was clipped by 3 bases and J by 6 bases, with 12 bases between them. CDR1 and CDR2 (germline): SGHTA, FQGNSA. The CDR3 DNA reads TGTGCCAGCAGCTTCCTACAGGGCGGTCAGCCCCAGCATTTT. Translating it yields CASSFLQGGQPQHF.

This clonotype was detected many times. This chain links TRBV7-9 with TRBJ2-7; a weak D match, TRBD1 (6 bases). The CDR3 is 14 residues long. Per the germline V gene, CDR1 is SEHNR and CDR2 is FQNEAQ (reference sequence). V was pared by 5 bases and J by 12 bases, with 23 bases between. The CDR3 reads CASSLTGTSDLWYF. The DNA of the CDR3 is TGTGCCAGCAGCCTAACCGGGACAAGCGACCTTTGGTACTTC.

This clonotype was recorded at least ten times. V is TRBV7-2 and J is TRBJ2-6; D remains ambiguous. Trimming removed 3 bases at V and 0 bases at J, with 3 bases between. Looked up from germline, CDR1 is SGHTA and CDR2 is FQGNSA. The CDR3 consists of 14 residues. The CDR3 region has the DNA TGTGCCAGCAGCTTCGGCTCTGGGGCCAACGTCCTGACTTTC. This codes for CASSFGSGANVLTF.

This clonotype was observed at least ten times. This rearrangement joins TRBV10-3 to TRBJ1-1; D is unclear. Per germline, CDR1 ENHRY and CDR2 SYGVKD. The CDR3 covers 11 residues. V shed 6 bases and J shed 1 base, with 3 bases lying between them. DNA of the CDR3: TGTGCCATCAGGGGGAACACTGAAGCTTTCTTT. Protein product: CAIRGNTEAFF.